The 10 T cell receptor beta chains given below trace back to one sample, sequenced in a study of T cells after yellow fever vaccination. TCRdb re-analysed the 5' RACE reads in MiXCR, keeping a single row per CDR3 protein. The sample lists 240,000 or so distinct CDR3 sequences, 6.9% occurring once. Material: CD4+ T cells sorted from PBMCs, obtained 15 days after the yellow fever booster vaccination. All receptors derive from a man aged 30 to 39 who received the YFV17D yellow fever vaccine.

This clonotype came up a few times. CDR3 coding DNA: TGCGCCAGCAGCAGAAGACAGGGGGATACGCAGTATTTT. It yields the protein CASSRRQGDTQYF. The chain joins TRBV5-1 to TRBJ2-3; 8 bases are a match to TRBD1. Germline values: CDR1 SGHRS, CDR2 YFSETQ. J gave up 6 bases and V 4 bases, and 4 bases lay outside the gene matches. This CDR3 spans 13 amino acids.

There are a few counts of this clonotype. The V gene is TRBV7-2, the J gene TRBJ1-1; 8 bases are a match to TRBD1. The CDR3 contains 14 residues. V lost 5 bases and J lost 1; bases outside the gene matches: 3. Germline assignment: CDR1 SGHTA and CDR2 FQGNSA. In nucleotides, the CDR3 is TGTGCCAGCAGCAACGGACAGGGGAACACTGAAGCTTTCTTT. This encodes CASSNGQGNTEAFF.

This clonotype came up many times. The rearrangement links TRBV20-1 to TRBJ2-7; 10 bases are a match to TRBD1. Trimming removed 4 bases from V and 5 bases from J; junction bases left unmatched: 8. The CDR3 totals 14 residues. Germline-derived CDR1 and CDR2 are DFQATT and SNEGSKA (reference sequence). This chain's CDR3 is CSATGTGAFNEQYF. The CDR3 nucleotides are TGCAGTGCTACCGGGACAGGGGCCTTCAACGAGCAGTACTTC.

The sample holds a few counts of this clonotype. This chain uses TRBV7-2 with TRBJ1-4; D perhaps matches TRBD1 (6 bases). This CDR3 region has 15 residues. Trimming stripped 5 bases from V and 4 bases from J, with 14 bases between. Looked up from germline, CDR1 is SGHTA and CDR2 is FQGNSA. CDR3 sequence: CASSQQGAYNEKLFF. The CDR3 DNA reads TGTGCCAGCAGCCAACAGGGAGCCTATAATGAAAAACTGTTTTTT.

The table lists this clonotype with a few counts. This chain uses TRBV4-3 with TRBJ2-5; TRBD2 might be the D (5 bases). Trimming stripped 4 bases from V and 3 bases from J, with 24 bases between. Looked up from germline, CDR1 is LGHNA and CDR2 is YSLEER. This CDR3 comprises 18 residues. CDR3 loop: CASSPRVLGAEAKETQYF. The CDR3, as DNA: TGCGCCAGCAGCCCCCGAGTGCTAGGAGCGGAAGCTAAAGAGACCCAGTACTTC.

V gene TRBV24-1 combines with J gene TRBJ2-7; D unclear. Between the trimmed V and J ends, which lost 7 bases and 2 bases, there was a span of 14 bases. Germline lookup yields CDR1 KGHDR and CDR2 SFDVKD. The CDR3 covers 14 residues. CDR3 region: CATSNLYLPYEQYF. DNA for the CDR3: TGTGCCACCAGCAACCTCTACCTACCCTACGAGCAGTACTTC.

Ten or more counts support this clonotype. This chain uses TRBV5-1 with TRBJ2-7, with D unclear. The germline CDR1 and CDR2 sequences are SGHRS and YFSETQ. The V and J ends lost 0 bases and 5 bases respectively, with 9 bases between them. This CDR3 is 13 amino acids long. CDR3 amino acids: CASSLATKHEQYF. CDR3 in DNA: TGCGCCAGCAGCTTGGCCACAAAACACGAGCAGTACTTC.

In this sample, this clonotype turned up many times. The chain links TRBV7-8 to TRBJ2-2, with 15 bases fitting TRBD2. This CDR3 contains 17 residues. The germline CDR1 and CDR2 sequences are SGHVS and FQNEAQ. J gave up 6 bases and V 5 bases, and 7 bases lay outside the gene matches. CDR3 in amino acids: CASSTGTSGRSPGELFF. Here the CDR3 DNA reads TGTGCCAGCAGCACAGGGACTAGCGGGAGGTCCCCCGGGGAGCTGTTTTTT.

The chain is built from TRBV14 and TRBJ1-3; D remains unclear. V lost 3 bases and J 4 bases, leaving 13 bases between the germline ends. The CDR3 has 15 residues. The germline V gene encodes CDR1 SGHDN and CDR2 FVKESK. This CDR3 reads CASSQSPREGNTIYF. CDR3 in DNA: TGTGCCAGCAGCCAGTCACCGAGGGAGGGAAACACCATATATTTT.

The V call is TRBV5-1, the J call TRBJ2-5; 10 bases are shared with TRBD2. The germline CDR1 and CDR2 sequences are SGHRS and YFSETQ. The CDR3 totals 16 residues. The V gene end was trimmed by 1 base and the J gene end by 5 bases; junction bases not matched to a gene: 8. CDR3 sequence reads: CASSLWLAGAVETQYF. The CDR3 coding sequence is TGCGCCAGCAGCTTGTGGCTAGCGGGAGCGGTGGAGACCCAGTACTTC.